The clone carrying this TCR beta chain was counted ten times or more. TCRdb reprocessed the RACE reads with MiXCR, giving one entry per CDR3 protein. This table holds 40,000 to 45,000 distinct CDR3 sequences, roughly 3.5% found once. V shed 4 bases, J shed 4 bases, and the junction held 7 bases outside the gene matches. The germline V gene has CDR1 ENHRY and CDR2 SYGVKD. The CDR3 extends over 15 amino acids. Specified time point: healthy volunteer bleed at 6 weeks. Sequencing started from total RNA isolated from unfractionated whole blood. This sample stems from a study of human T cells and chemical hapten exposure.

The receptor was derived from a human donor in good health. Some clones in this sample may be carry-over from other donors' samples. Sequenced input: whole blood. The chain couples TRBV10-3 to TRBJ2-1; the match to TRBD2 covers 7 bases. This chain's CDR3 is CAISGNARGYNEQFF. CDR3 DNA sequence: TGTGCCATCAGTGGTAACGCGCGGGGGTACAATGAGCAGTTCTTC.